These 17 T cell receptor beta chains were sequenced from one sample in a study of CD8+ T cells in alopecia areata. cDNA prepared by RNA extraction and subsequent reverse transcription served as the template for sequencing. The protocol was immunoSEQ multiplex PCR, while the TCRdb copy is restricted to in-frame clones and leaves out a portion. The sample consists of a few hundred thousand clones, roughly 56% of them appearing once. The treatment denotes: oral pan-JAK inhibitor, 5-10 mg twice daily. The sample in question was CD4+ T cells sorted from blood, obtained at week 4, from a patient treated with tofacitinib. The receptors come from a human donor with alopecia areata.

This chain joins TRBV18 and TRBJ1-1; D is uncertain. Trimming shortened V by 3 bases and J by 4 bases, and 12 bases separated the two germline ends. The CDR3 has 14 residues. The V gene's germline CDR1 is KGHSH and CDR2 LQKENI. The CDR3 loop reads CASSPRGAITEAFF. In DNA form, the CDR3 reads TGTGCCAGCTCACCCAGAGGTGCGATCACTGAAGCTTTCTTT.

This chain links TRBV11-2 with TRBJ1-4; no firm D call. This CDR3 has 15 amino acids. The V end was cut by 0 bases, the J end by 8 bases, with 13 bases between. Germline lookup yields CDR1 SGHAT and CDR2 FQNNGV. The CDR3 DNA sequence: TGTGCCAGCAGCTTAGATCTCGGGATGGGGGAAAAACTGTTTTTT. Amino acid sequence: CASSLDLGMGEKLFF.

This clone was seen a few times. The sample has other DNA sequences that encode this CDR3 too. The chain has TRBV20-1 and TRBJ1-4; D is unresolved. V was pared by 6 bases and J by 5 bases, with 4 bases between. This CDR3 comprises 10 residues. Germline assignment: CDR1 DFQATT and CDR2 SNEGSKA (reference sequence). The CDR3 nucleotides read TGCAGTGCAAAAAATGAAAAACTGTTTTTT. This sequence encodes CSAKNEKLFF.

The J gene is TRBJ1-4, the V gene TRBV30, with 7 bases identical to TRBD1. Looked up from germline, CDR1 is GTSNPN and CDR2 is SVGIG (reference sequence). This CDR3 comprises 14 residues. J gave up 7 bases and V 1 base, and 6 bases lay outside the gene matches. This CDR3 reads CAWSASGGTEKLFF. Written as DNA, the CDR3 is TGTGCCTGGAGTGCATCAGGGGGAACTGAAAAACTGTTTTTT.

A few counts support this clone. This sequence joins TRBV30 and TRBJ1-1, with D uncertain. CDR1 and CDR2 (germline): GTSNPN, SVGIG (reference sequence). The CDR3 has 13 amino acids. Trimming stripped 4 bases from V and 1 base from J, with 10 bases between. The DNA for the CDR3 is TGTGCCTGGACCTCCTCTCGGAACACTGAAGCTTTCTTT. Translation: CAWTSSRNTEAFF.

CDR3 loop: CASRGRWGNTEAFF. The CDR3 DNA reads TGTGCCAGCAGGGGGAGGTGGGGAAACACTGAAGCTTTCTTT. V and J are TRBV5-6 and TRBJ1-1; unclear D gene. This CDR3 is 14 amino acids long. Trimming left V 5 bases short and J 2 bases short, with 13 bases between. The germline V gene has CDR1 SGHDT and CDR2 YYEEEE. Variable domain in full (rest from reference TRBV5-6 and TRBJ1-1): DAGVTQSPTHLIKTRGQQVTLRCSPKSGHDTVSWYQQALGQGPQFIFQYYEEEERQRGNFPDRFSGHQFPNYSSELNVNALLLGDSALYLCASRGRWGNTEAFFGQGTRLTVV.

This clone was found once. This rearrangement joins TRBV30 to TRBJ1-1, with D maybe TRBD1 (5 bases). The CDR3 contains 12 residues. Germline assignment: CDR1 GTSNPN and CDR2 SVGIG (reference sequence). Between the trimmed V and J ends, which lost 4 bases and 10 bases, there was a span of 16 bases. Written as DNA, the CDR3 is TGTGCCTGGATCACGACAGCGGGGGTAGCTTTCTTT. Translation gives CAWITTAGVAFF.

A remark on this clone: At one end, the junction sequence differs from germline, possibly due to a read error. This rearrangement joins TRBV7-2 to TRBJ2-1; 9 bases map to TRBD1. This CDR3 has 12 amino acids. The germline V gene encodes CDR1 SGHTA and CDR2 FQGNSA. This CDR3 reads CASSLDGTGRVF. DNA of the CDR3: TGTGCCAGCAGCTTAGATGGGACAGGGCGGGTCTTC.

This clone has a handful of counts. The CDR3 loop is CASSQDGSHANTGELFF. In nucleotides, the CDR3 is TGCGCCAGCAGCCAAGATGGCAGCCACGCGAACACCGGGGAGCTGTTTTTT. This chain uses TRBV4-3 with TRBJ2-2; D is unclear. V was cut by 0 bases and J by 0 bases, with 11 bases left in between. The CDR3 has 17 amino acids. Germline CDR1 is LGHNA and CDR2 is YSLEER.

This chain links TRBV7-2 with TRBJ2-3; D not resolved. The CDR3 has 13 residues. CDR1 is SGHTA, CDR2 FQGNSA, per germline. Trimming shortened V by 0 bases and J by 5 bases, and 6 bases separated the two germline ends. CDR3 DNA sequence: TGTGCCAGCAGCTTAGCGCAAGGAGATACGCAGTATTTT. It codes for CASSLAQGDTQYF.

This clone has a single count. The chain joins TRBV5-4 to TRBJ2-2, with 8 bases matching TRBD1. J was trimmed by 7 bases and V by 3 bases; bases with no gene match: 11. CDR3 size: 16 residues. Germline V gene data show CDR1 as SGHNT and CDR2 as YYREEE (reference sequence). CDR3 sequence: CASSSVKDRAIGELFF. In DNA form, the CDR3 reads TGTGCCAGCAGCTCGGTGAAGGACAGGGCGATCGGGGAGCTGTTTTTT.

CDR3 sequence: CASSYGNNEQFF. DNA for the CDR3: TGTGCCAGCAGTTACGGTAACAATGAGCAGTTCTTC. The genes are TRBV6-6 and TRBJ2-1; the D is unclear. From germline, CDR1 is MNHNY and CDR2 SVGAGI (reference sequence). Trimming left V 2 bases short and J 5 bases short, with 4 bases between. This CDR3 spans 12 amino acids.

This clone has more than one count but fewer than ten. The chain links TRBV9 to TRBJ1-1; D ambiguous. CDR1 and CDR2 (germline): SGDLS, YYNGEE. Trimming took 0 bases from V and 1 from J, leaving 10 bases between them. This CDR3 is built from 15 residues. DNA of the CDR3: TGTGCCAGCAGCGTAGGAACCCTGGGGAACACTGAAGCTTTCTTT. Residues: CASSVGTLGNTEAFF. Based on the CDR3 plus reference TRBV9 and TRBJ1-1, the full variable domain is DSGVTQTPKHLITATGQRVTLRCSPRSGDLSVYWYQQSLDQGLQFLIQYYNGEERAKGNILERFSAQQFPDLHSELNLSSLELGDSALYFCASSVGTLGNTEAFFGQGTRLTVV.

The CDR3 sequence is CSVVLTGESNQPQHF. DNA for the CDR3: TGCAGCGTCGTGCTGACAGGGGAGAGCAATCAGCCCCAGCATTTT. The chain uses TRBV29-1 and TRBJ1-5; 8 nucleotides agree with TRBD1. This CDR3 has 15 amino acids. Germline loops: CDR1 SQVTM, CDR2 ANQGSEA. The junction had 8 bases not matched to a gene; V was cut back by 6 bases and J by 1 base.

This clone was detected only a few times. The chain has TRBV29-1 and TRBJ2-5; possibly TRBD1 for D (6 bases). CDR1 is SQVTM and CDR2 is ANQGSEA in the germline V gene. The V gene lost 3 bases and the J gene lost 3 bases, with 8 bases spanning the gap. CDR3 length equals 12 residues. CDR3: CSVEAGEETQYF. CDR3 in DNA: TGCAGCGTTGAGGCAGGGGAAGAGACCCAGTACTTC.

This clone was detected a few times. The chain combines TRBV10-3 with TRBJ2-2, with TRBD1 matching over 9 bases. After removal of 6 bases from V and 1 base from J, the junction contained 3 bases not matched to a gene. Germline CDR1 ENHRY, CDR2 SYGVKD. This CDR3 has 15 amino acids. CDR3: CAIRGDRENTGELFF. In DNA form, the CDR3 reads TGTGCCATCAGGGGGGACAGGGAGAACACCGGGGAGCTGTTTTTT.

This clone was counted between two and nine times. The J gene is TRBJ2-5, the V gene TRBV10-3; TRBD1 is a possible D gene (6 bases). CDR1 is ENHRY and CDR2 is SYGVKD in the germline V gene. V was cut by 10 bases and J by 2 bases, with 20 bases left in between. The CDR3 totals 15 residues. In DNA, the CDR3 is TGTGCCACATTAAATATACCGGGACAACAAGAGACCCAGTACTTC. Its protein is CATLNIPGQQETQYF.